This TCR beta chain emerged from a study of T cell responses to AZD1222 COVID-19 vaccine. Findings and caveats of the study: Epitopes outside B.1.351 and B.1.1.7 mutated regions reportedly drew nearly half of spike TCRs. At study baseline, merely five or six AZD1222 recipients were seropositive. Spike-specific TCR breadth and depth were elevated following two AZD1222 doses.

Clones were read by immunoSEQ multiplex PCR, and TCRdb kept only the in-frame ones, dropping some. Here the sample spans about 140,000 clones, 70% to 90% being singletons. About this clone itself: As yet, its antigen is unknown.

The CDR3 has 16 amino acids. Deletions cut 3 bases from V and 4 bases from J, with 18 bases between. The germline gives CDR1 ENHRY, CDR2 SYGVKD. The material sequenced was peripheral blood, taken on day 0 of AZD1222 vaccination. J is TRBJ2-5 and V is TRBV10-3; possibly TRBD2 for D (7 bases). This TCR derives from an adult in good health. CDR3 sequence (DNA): TGTGCCATCAGTGAAGGGCCCGGGGGGCAGGGAGAGACCCAGTACTTC. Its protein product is CAISEGPGGQGETQYF.